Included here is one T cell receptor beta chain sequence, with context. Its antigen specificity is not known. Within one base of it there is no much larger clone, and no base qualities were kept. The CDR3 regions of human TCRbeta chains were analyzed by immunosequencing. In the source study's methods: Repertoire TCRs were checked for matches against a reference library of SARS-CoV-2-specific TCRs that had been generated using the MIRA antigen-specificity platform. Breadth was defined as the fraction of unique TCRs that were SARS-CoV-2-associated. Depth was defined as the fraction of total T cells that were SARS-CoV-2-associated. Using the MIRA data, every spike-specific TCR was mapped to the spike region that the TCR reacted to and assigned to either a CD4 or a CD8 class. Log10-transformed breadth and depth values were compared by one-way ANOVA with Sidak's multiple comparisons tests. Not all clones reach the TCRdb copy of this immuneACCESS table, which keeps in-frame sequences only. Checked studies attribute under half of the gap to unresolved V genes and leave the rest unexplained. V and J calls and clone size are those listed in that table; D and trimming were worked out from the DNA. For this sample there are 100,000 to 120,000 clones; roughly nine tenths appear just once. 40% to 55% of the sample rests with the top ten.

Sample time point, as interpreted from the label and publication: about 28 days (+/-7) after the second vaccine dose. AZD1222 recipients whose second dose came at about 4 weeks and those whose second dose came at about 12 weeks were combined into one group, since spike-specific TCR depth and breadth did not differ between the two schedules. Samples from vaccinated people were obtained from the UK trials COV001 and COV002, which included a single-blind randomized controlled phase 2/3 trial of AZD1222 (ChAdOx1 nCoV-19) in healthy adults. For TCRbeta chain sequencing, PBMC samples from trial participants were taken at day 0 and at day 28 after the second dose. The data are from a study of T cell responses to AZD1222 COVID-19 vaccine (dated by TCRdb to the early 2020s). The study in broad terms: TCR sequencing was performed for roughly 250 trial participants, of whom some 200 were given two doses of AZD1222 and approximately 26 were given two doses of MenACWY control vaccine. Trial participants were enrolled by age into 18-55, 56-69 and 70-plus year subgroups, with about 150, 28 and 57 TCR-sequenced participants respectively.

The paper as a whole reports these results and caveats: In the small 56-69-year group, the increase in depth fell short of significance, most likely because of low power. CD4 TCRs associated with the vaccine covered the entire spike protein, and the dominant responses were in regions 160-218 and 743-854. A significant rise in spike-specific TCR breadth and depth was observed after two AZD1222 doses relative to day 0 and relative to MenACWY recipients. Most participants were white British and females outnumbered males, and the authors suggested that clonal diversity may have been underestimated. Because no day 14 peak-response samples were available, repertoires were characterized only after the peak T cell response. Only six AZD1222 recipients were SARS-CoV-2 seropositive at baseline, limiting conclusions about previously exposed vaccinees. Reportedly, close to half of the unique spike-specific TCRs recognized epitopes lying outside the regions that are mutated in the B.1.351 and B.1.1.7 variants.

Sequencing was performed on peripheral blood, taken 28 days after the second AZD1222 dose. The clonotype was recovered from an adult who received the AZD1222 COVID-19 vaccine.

The DNA sequence is given as TGTGCCATCGTTCTTGTCCCGGACCGGGTGGATGAGCAGTTCTTC. This encodes CAIVLVPDRVDEQFF. The chain joins TRBV21-1 to TRBJ2-1. TRBV21-1 is a pseudogene locus. Spanning cysteine to phenylalanine, the CDR3 consists of 15 amino acids. Only the CDR3 part of the read is kept: 45 bases, read in frame from the first base.